These 30 T cell receptor beta chains originate from one sample sequenced in a study of T cell responses to AZD1222 COVID-19 vaccine. TCRdb's copy holds only in-frame clones and misses some; the assay was immunoSEQ multiplex PCR. Of roughly 51,000 clones in the sample, approximately 88% were seen once. The specimen comprised peripheral blood, sampled 28 days after the second AZD1222 dose. The receptors originated from an adult who received the AZD1222 COVID-19 vaccine.

This clone was observed a handful of times. This sequence joins TRBV4-3 and TRBJ2-2; D might be TRBD1 or TRBD2, each matching 5 bases. The CDR3 loop spans 14 amino acids. With 3 bases removed from V and 6 bases from J, the gap between germline ends came to 11 bases. CDR1 and CDR2 (germline): LGHNA, YSLEER. CDR3 sequence (DNA): TGCGCCAGCAGCCAGGGGTCGGGGCCCGGGGAGCTGTTTTTT. This sequence encodes CASSQGSGPGELFF.

This rearrangement joins TRBV30 to TRBJ1-5, with unresolved D. The CDR3 spans 15 residues. V lost 2 bases and J lost 6, with 17 bases in between. Germline V gene data show CDR1 as GTSNPN and CDR2 as SVGIG (reference sequence). The CDR3 DNA follows: TGTGCCTGGAGTCAAGGGAACCCCTCTAGTCAGCCCCAGCATTTT. This sequence encodes CAWSQGNPSSQPQHF.

DNA of the CDR3: TGTGCCAGCAGTATCAGGGTTGAGGCTGAAAAACTGTTTTTT. It yields the protein CASSIRVEAEKLFF. The chain employs TRBV6-2 or TRBV6-3 and TRBJ1-4, with D perhaps matching TRBD1 (5 bases). V was cut by 5 bases and J by 7 bases, with 14 bases left in between. The CDR3 covers 14 residues. Germline V CDR1 and CDR2: MNHEY, SVGEGT.

The chain employs TRBV7-9 and TRBJ1-1; D gene ambiguous. V dropped 1 base and J dropped 0 bases, with 6 bases sitting between them. This CDR3 is 14 amino acids long. Germline V gene lookup returns CDR1 SEHNR and CDR2 FQNEAQ (reference sequence). The CDR3 nucleotides read TGTGCCAGCAGCTTAGTATCTTTGAACACTGAAGCTTTCTTT. It yields the protein CASSLVSLNTEAFF.

CDR3 residues: CASSSYGGRAQGEQFF. In DNA, the CDR3 is TGTGCCAGCAGCTCTTACGGCGGGAGGGCCCAGGGTGAGCAGTTCTTC. This rearrangement joins TRBV3-1 (or the pseudogene TRBV3-2) to TRBJ2-1, with 9 bases identical to TRBD2. This CDR3 has 16 amino acids. V lost 5 bases, J lost 9 bases, and 14 bases stayed unmatched. The germline CDR1 and CDR2 sequences are LGHDT and YNNKEL (reference sequence).

Only one count was recorded for this clone. This chain connects TRBV5-4 to TRBJ2-7; TRBD2 matches 14 bases. J was trimmed by 1 base and V by 3 bases; bases with no gene match: 6. This CDR3 is built from 17 residues. Germline lookup yields CDR1 SGHNT and CDR2 YYREEE (reference sequence). CDR3 in DNA: TGTGCCAGCAGCTCCGGGACTAGCGGGAGTAGGTCCTACGAGCAGTACTTC. Protein: CASSSGTSGSRSYEQYF.

The rearrangement links TRBV18 to TRBJ2-1; 11 positions match TRBD2. This CDR3 contains 15 residues. Germline V lookup: CDR1 KGHSH, CDR2 LQKENI. J lost 5 bases, V lost 6 bases, and 6 bases had no gene match. CDR3 in DNA: TGTGCCAGCTCCTATAGCGGGAGGGAAAACAATGAGCAGTTCTTC. Amino acids: CASSYSGRENNEQFF. The whole variable domain, filled in from reference TRBV18 and TRBJ2-1, reads NAGVMQNPRHLVRRRGQEARLRCSPMKGHSHVYWYRQLPEEGLKFMVYLQKENIIDESGMPKERFSAEFPKEGPSILRIQQVVRGDSAAYFCASSYSGRENNEQFFGPGTRLTVL.

The chain recombines TRBV28 with TRBJ1-5; D unclear. Germline lookup yields CDR1 MDHEN and CDR2 SYDVKM. Trimming removed 3 bases at V and 1 base at J, with 7 bases between. CDR3 size: 14 residues. Here the CDR3 reads CASSFGVSNQPQHF. CDR3 in DNA: TGTGCCAGCAGTTTCGGGGTCAGCAATCAGCCCCAGCATTTT. The full variable domain, completed using reference TRBV28 and TRBJ1-5, is DVKVTQSSRYLVKRTGEKVFLECVQDMDHENMFWYRQDPGLGLRLIYFSYDVKMKEKGDIPEGYSVSREKKERFSLILESASTNQTSMYLCASSFGVSNQPQHFGDGTRLSIL.

The chain recombines TRBV25-1 with TRBJ2-2; a possible D gene is TRBD2 (6 bases). With 1 base removed from V and 4 bases from J, the gap between germline ends came to 10 bases. The CDR3 covers 15 residues. Germline V gene lookup returns CDR1 MGHDK and CDR2 SYGVNS. The CDR3 DNA reads as TGTGCCAGCAGTGAATCCGGAGGGAGCACCGGGGAGCTGTTTTTT. This encodes CASSESGGSTGELFF.

The rearrangement joins TRBV5-4 to TRBJ2-7; 7 bases align to TRBD2. Per germline, CDR1 SGHNT and CDR2 YYREEE (reference sequence). V lost 2 bases to trimming and J lost 4 bases; unmatched junction nucleotides: 12. The CDR3 covers 16 residues. The CDR3 DNA is TGTGCCAGCAGCTTCCTTACGGGAGGATCTTCGTACGAGCAGTACTTC. Encoded protein: CASSFLTGGSSYEQYF.

The V call is TRBV6-4, the J call TRBJ1-2; possibly TRBD1 for D (6 bases). The CDR3 consists of 15 residues. V was pared by 0 bases and J by 2 bases, with 10 bases between. The germline V gene has CDR1 MRHNA and CDR2 SNTAGT. CDR3 region: CASSDSGGQNYGYTF. As DNA, the CDR3 is TGTGCCAGCAGTGACTCGGGTGGACAGAACTATGGCTACACCTTC.

The genes are TRBV5-8 and TRBJ2-7; D is undetermined. The CDR3 contains 15 residues. Between the trimmed V and J ends, which lost 4 bases and 4 bases, there was a span of 18 bases. The germline gives CDR1 SGHTS, CDR2 YDEGEE. The CDR3 loop reads CASSLPRSRSYEQYF. DNA for the CDR3: TGTGCCAGCAGCCTCCCAAGGAGTCGGAGTTACGAGCAGTACTTC.

The V call is TRBV11-2, the J call TRBJ1-1, with D uncertain. Germline assignment: CDR1 SGHAT and CDR2 FQNNGV. The CDR3 consists of 11 residues. V lost 4 bases, J lost 10 bases, and 10 bases lay in between. The CDR3 DNA reads as TGTGCCAGCAGCTCCGGGGTCGGAGCTTTCTTT. It codes for CASSSGVGAFF.

V and J are TRBV6-4 and TRBJ1-2; 10 bases match TRBD1. Germline values: CDR1 MRHNA, CDR2 SNTAGT. This CDR3 region has 17 residues. The J segment lost 7 bases and the V segment lost 1 base, leaving 12 bases of the junction unmatched. In DNA, the CDR3 is TGTGCCAGCAGTGACTGCCGCGGGACAGGGGATGGTTGTGGCTACACCTTC. Encoded protein: CASSDCRGTGDGCGYTF.

V and J are TRBV30 and TRBJ2-1; 10 bases agree with TRBD2. The CDR3 runs 15 residues. CDR1 and CDR2 from the germline V gene are GTSNPN and SVGIG (reference sequence). The ends lost 2 bases at V and 8 bases at J; junction bases unmatched: 9. The CDR3 DNA reads TGTGCCTGGAGTTCGTCTCCTAGCGGGAGAGATGAGCAGTTCTTC. The encoded protein is CAWSSSPSGRDEQFF.

CDR3 DNA sequence: TGTGCCAGCAGTGAAGCGGCCCGGACCCTCTATGGCTACACCTTC. It codes for CASSEAARTLYGYTF. The V and J genes are TRBV2 and TRBJ1-2; D is unresolved. Trimming removed 0 bases from V and 4 bases from J, with 12 bases in between. The length of the CDR3 is 15 residues. Germline CDR1 and CDR2: SNHLY and FYNNEI. The full variable domain, with the rest looked up from reference TRBV2 and TRBJ1-2, is EPEVTQTPSHQVTQMGQEVILRCVPISNHLYFYWYRQILGQKVEFLVSFYNNEISEKSEIFDDQFSVERPDGSNFTLKIRSTKLEDSAMYFCASSEAARTLYGYTFGSGTRLTVV.

The chain combines TRBV7-3 with TRBJ2-1, with TRBD2 matching 8 bases. Losses at the gene ends were 1 base for V and 8 bases for J; bases not matched to a gene: 10. CDR1 and CDR2 from the germline V gene are SGHTA and FQGTGA. The CDR3 extends over 16 amino acids. CDR3 amino acids: CASSLNPAGAGDEQFF. The CDR3 DNA reads as TGTGCCAGCAGCTTAAATCCAGCGGGGGCGGGCGATGAGCAGTTCTTC.

The J gene is TRBJ2-7, the V gene TRBV7-9; D might be TRBD1 (7 bases). With 3 bases removed from V and 5 bases from J, the gap between germline ends came to 11 bases. Germline values: CDR1 SEHNR, CDR2 FQNEAQ (reference sequence). The CDR3 contains 13 residues. CDR3 in DNA: TGTGCCAGCAGCTTCCAGGGGGGCGACGAGCAGTACTTC. This gives the protein CASSFQGGDEQYF.

The chain carries TRBV24-1 and TRBJ2-3; the match to TRBD1 covers 7 bases. Germline V gene sequence: CDR1 KGHDR, CDR2 SFDVKD. Trimming removed 5 bases from V and 0 bases from J; junction bases left unmatched: 7. CDR3 length: 16 residues. The CDR3 nucleotides read TGTGCCACCAGTGCCCCGCAACAGGGGAGCACAGATACGCAGTATTTT. Its protein product is CATSAPQQGSTDTQYF.

The genes are TRBV19 and TRBJ1-5; D is possibly TRBD1 (6 bases). Trimming stripped 2 bases from V and 0 bases from J, with 14 bases between. CDR1 LNHDA and CDR2 SQIVND come from the germline V gene (reference sequence). There are 17 residues in the CDR3. The CDR3 sequence is CASSIFGQLNSNQPQHF. CDR3 DNA: TGTGCCAGTAGTATATTTGGACAGCTTAATAGCAATCAGCCCCAGCATTTT.

The genes are TRBV6-6 and TRBJ2-3, with no clear D. The V end was cut by 6 bases, the J end by 4 bases, with 8 bases between. The CDR3 contains 12 residues. The germline V gene has CDR1 MNHNY and CDR2 SVGAGI (reference sequence). CDR3 residues: CASSQIADTQYF. Here the CDR3 DNA reads TGTGCCAGCAGCCAAATCGCAGATACGCAGTATTTT.

The V and J genes are TRBV2 and TRBJ2-1; no firm D call. The length of the CDR3 is 13 residues. The germline V gene encodes CDR1 SNHLY and CDR2 FYNNEI. Trimming removed 2 bases at V and 0 bases at J, with 2 bases between. This CDR3 reads CASSEISYNEQFF. The DNA for the CDR3 is TGTGCCAGCAGTGAAATCTCCTACAATGAGCAGTTCTTC.

J is TRBJ2-1 and V is TRBV5-4; TRBD2 matches 11 bases. This CDR3 region has 15 residues. With V trimmed by 0 bases and J by 6 bases, 2 bases remained unmatched. Germline loops: CDR1 SGHNT, CDR2 YYREEE (reference sequence). CDR3 region: CASSLDSGRANEQFF. CDR3 sequence (DNA): TGTGCCAGCAGCTTGGATAGCGGGAGGGCCAATGAGCAGTTCTTC.

A few counts support this clone. V gene TRBV6-4 combines with J gene TRBJ1-5; perhaps TRBD1 as D (6 bases). Trimming stripped 5 bases from V and 0 bases from J, with 8 bases between. The CDR3 runs 14 residues. Per germline, CDR1 MRHNA and CDR2 SNTAGT. CDR3 loop: CASSTDSSNQPQHF. The CDR3 DNA follows: TGTGCCAGCAGTACGGACAGTAGCAATCAGCCCCAGCATTTT.

The chain uses TRBV29-1 and TRBJ1-2; 9 bases match TRBD1. With 1 base clipped from V and 8 bases from J, the junction kept 20 bases outside the gene matches. CDR1 is SQVTM, CDR2 ANQGSEA, per germline. This CDR3 contains 18 residues. The CDR3 loop is CSVEVRPGQGGYSRGYTF. The CDR3, as DNA: TGCAGCGTTGAAGTCCGACCGGGACAGGGAGGGTATTCGAGAGGCTACACCTTC.

This sequence joins TRBV5-1 and TRBJ1-2; D is uncertain. The V end lost 2 bases, the J end lost 6 bases, and 5 bases lay between the germline ends. The CDR3 spans 11 residues. CDR1 SGHRS and CDR2 YFSETQ come from the germline V gene. The DNA of the CDR3 is TGCGCCAGCAGCTTCGGAGATGGCTACACCTTC. It encodes CASSFGDGYTF.

This sequence joins TRBV20-1 and TRBJ2-1, with D possibly TRBD2 on 6 matching bases. Trimming pared 3 bases from V and 6 bases from J, leaving 15 bases between. CDR3 length equals 14 residues. Germline V gene data show CDR1 as DFQATT and CDR2 as SNEGSKA (reference sequence). The CDR3 spells CSASPPGLVNEQFF. CDR3 bases: TGCAGTGCTAGTCCCCCGGGACTCGTCAATGAGCAGTTCTTC.

The chain employs TRBV19 and TRBJ1-1, with D unresolved. This CDR3 is built from 14 residues. Germline V gives CDR1 LNHDA, CDR2 SQIVND (reference sequence). Trimming stripped 3 bases from V and 4 bases from J, with 12 bases between. The DNA for the CDR3 is TGTGCCAGTAGTATGACCGTGTCAGCCACTGAAGCTTTCTTT. Amino acids: CASSMTVSATEAFF.

The V gene is TRBV24-1, the J gene TRBJ1-5; D is perhaps TRBD1 (5 bases). CDR3 size: 15 residues. CDR1 and CDR2 from the germline V gene are KGHDR and SFDVKD. V lost 7 bases and J lost 4, with 16 bases in between. The CDR3, as DNA: TGTGCCACCAGCCCTGGAGGGGATAGAAATCAGCCCCAGCATTTT. This gives the protein CATSPGGDRNQPQHF.

This chain uses TRBV7-2 with TRBJ2-2, with 8 bases that match TRBD2. The CDR3 runs 14 residues. V was pared by 4 bases and J by 3 bases, with 1 base of the junction left unmatched. Per the germline V gene, CDR1 is SGHTA and CDR2 is FQGNSA. CDR3 nucleotide sequence: TGTGCCAGCAGCTACGGGGGGGACACCGGGGAGCTGTTTTTT. Translated, it gives CASSYGGDTGELFF.